The rows below give T cell receptor beta chains drawn from one sample of a study of T cell responses to AZD1222 COVID-19 vaccine. Sequenced by immunoSEQ multiplex PCR; TCRdb stores in-frame clones only, minus some. The repertoire holds approximately 180,000 clones, with roughly 87% as singletons. This specimen consisted of peripheral blood, obtained on day 0 of AZD1222 vaccination. These receptors came from an adult in good health. Both conserved end residues are part of each CDR3. Clone size is not always given. Where it is, it says once, few, many or a class for expanded clones.

TRBJ2-1 NA TRBV5-1 CASSSRFSSYNEQFF
TRBJ1-1 NA TRBV18 CASSPYIGQGRTEAFF
TRBJ2-3 NA TRBV7-7 CASSLGGASTDTQYF
TRBJ1-2 NA TRBV9 CASSPRGGGPNYGYTF
TRBJ1-1 NA TRBV19 CASSIGQGPEAFF
TRBJ2-1 NA TRBV2 CASNGGEQFF
TRBJ1-2 NA TRBV28 CASSLEGTSYGYTF
TRBJ2-3 NA TRBV9 CASSGLAGGSDTQYF
TRBJ1-3 once TRBV7-9 CASSDGQGAVNTIYF
TRBJ1-5 NA TRBV27 CASSFAGANQPQHF